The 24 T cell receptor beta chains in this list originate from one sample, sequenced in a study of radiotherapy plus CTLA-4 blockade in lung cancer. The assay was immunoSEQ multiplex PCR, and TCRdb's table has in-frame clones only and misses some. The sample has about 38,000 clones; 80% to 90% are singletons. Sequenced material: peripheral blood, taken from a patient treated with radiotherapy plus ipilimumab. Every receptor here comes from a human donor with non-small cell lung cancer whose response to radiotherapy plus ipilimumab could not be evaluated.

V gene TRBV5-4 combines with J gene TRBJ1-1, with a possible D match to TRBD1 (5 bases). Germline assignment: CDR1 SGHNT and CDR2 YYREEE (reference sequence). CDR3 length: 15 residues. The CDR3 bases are TGTGCTTCCCACTGGGGGGGGACGACTAACACTGAAGCTTTCTTT. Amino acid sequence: CASHWGGTTNTEAFF.

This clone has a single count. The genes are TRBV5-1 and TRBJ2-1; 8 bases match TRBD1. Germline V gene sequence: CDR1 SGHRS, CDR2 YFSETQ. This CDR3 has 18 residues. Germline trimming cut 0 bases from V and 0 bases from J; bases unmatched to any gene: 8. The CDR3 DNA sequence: TGCGCCAGCAGCTTGGCCGGGACAGGCCCAAGCTCCTACAATGAGCAGTTCTTC. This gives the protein CASSLAGTGPSSYNEQFF.

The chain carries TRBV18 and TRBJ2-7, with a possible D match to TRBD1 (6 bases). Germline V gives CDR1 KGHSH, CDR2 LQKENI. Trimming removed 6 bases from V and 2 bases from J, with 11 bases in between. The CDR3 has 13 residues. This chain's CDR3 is CASSDSTTYEQYF. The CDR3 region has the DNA TGTGCCAGCTCGGACAGTACAACCTACGAGCAGTACTTC. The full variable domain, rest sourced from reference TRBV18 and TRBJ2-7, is NAGVMQNPRHLVRRRGQEARLRCSPMKGHSHVYWYRQLPEEGLKFMVYLQKENIIDESGMPKERFSAEFPKEGPSILRIQQVVRGDSAAYFCASSDSTTYEQYFGPGTRLTVT.

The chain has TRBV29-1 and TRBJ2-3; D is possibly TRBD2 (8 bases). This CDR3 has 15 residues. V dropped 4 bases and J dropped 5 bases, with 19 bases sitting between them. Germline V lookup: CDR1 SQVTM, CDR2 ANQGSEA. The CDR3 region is CSVAGGEGALDTQYF. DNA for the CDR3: TGCAGCGTTGCCGGGGGGGAGGGGGCGTTAGATACGCAGTATTTT.

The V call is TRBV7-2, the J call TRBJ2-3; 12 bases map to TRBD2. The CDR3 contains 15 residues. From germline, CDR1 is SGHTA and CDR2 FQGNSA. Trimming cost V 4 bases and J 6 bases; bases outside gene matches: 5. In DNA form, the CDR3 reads TGTGCCAGCAGCTGGACTAGCGGGGTGGGTGATACGCAGTATTTT. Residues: CASSWTSGVGDTQYF.

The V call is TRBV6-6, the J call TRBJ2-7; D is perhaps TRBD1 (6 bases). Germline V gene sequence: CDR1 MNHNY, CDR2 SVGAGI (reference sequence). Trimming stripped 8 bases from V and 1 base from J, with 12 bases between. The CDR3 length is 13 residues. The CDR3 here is CASQGPGSYEQYF. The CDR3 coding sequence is TGTGCCAGCCAGGGGCCGGGTTCCTACGAGCAGTACTTC.

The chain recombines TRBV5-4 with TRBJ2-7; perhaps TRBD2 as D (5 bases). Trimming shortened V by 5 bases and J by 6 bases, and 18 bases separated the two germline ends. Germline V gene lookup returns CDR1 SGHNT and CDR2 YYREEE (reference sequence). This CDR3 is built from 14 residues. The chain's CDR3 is CASRAELGVGEQYF. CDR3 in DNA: TGTGCCAGCAGAGCGGAGCTAGGTGTTGGCGAGCAGTACTTC.

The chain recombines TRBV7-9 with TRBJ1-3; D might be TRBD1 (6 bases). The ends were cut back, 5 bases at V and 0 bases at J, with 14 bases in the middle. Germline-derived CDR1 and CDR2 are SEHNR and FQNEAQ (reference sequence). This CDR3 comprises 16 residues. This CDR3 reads CASSKYRAPSGNTIYF. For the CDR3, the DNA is TGTGCCAGCAGCAAATACAGGGCTCCCTCTGGAAACACCATATATTTT.

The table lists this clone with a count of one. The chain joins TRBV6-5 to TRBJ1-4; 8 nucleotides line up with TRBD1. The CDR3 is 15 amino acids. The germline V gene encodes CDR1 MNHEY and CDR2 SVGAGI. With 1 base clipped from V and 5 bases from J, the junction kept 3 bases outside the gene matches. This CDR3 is CASSYYYRGNEKLFF. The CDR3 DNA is TGTGCCAGCAGTTACTATTACAGGGGGAATGAAAAACTGTTTTTT.

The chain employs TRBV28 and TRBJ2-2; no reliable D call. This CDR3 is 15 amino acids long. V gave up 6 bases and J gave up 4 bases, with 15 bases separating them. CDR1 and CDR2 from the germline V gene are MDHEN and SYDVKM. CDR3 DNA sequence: TGTGCCAGCAGCCTACCAATGAGTGGCACCGGGGAGCTGTTTTTT. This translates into CASSLPMSGTGELFF.

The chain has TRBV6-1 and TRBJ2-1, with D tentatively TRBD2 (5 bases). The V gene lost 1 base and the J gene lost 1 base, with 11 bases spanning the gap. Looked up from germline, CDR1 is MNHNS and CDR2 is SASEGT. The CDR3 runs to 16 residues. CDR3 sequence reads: CASSEEWIASYNEQFF. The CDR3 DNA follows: TGTGCCAGCAGTGAAGAATGGATAGCGTCCTACAATGAGCAGTTCTTC.

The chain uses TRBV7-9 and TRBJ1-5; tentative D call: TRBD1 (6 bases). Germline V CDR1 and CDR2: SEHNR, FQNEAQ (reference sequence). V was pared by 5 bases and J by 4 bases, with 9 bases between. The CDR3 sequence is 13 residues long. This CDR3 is CASSTQGNQPQHF. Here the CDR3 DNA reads TGTGCCAGCAGCACACAGGGAAATCAGCCCCAGCATTTT.

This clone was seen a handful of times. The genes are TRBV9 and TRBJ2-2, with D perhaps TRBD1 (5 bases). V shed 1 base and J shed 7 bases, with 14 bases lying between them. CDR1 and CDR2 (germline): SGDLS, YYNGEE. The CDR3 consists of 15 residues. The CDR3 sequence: CASSVRGGVGGELFF. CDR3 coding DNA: TGTGCCAGCAGCGTAAGGGGTGGGGTTGGCGGGGAGCTGTTTTTT.

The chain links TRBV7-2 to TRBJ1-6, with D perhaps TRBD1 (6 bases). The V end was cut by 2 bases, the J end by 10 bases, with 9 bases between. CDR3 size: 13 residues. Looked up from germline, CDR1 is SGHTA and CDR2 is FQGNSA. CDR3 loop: CASSLRDKSPLHF. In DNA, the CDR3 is TGTGCCAGCAGCTTAAGGGACAAATCACCCCTCCACTTT. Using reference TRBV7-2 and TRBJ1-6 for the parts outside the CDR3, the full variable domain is GAGVSQSPSNKVTEKGKDVELRCDPISGHTALYWYRQSLGQGLEFLIYFQGNSAPDKSGLPSDRFSAERTGGSVSTLTIQRTQQEDSAVYLCASSLRDKSPLHFGNGTRLTVT.

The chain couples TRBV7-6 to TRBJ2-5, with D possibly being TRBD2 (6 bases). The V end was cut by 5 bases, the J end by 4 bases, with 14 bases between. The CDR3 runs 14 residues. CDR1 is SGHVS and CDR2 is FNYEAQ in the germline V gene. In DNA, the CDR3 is TGTGCCAGCAGCCGGGACTTCCAAGGAGAGACCCAGTACTTC. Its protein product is CASSRDFQGETQYF.

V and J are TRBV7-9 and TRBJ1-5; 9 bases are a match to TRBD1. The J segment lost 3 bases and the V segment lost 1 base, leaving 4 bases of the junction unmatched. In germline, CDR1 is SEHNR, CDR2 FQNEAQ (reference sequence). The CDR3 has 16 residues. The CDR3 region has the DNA TGTGCCAGCAGCTTAGAGACAGGGGGTAACAATCAGCCCCAGCATTTT. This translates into CASSLETGGNNQPQHF.

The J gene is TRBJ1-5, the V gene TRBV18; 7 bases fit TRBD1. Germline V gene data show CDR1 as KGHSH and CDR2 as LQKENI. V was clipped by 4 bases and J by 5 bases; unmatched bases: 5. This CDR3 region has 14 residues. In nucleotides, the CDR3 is TGTGCCAGCTCACGACTAGGACAGGATCAGCCCCAGCATTTT. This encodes CASSRLGQDQPQHF.

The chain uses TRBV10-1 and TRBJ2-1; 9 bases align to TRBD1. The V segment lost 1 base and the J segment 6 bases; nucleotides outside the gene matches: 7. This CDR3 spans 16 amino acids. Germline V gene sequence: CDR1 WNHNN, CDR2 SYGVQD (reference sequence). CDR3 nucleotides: TGCGCCAGCAGTGAGTTCTTATCGGGACAGGGCAATGAGCAGTTCTTC. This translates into CASSEFLSGQGNEQFF.

CDR3 nucleotide sequence: TGTGCCAGCAGTGACGACTCGGCTACGCAGTATTTT. Translating it yields CASSDDSATQYF. J is TRBJ2-3 and V is TRBV2, with D uncertain. In germline, CDR1 is SNHLY, CDR2 FYNNEI. Trimming left V 3 bases short and J 8 bases short, with 9 bases between. The CDR3 length is 12 residues.

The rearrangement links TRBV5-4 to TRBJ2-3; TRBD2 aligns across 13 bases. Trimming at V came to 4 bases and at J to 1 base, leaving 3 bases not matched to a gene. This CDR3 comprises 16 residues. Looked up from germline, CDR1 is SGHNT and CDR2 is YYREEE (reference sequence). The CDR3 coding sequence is TGTGCCAGCAGCCTGACTAGCGGGGGGCGCACAGATACGCAGTATTTT. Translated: CASSLTSGGRTDTQYF.

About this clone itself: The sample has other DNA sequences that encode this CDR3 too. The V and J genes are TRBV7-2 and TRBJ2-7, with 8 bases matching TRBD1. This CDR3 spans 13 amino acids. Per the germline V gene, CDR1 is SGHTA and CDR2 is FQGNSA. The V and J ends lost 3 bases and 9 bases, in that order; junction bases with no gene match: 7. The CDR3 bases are TGTGCCAGCAGCTTCACTAGCACAGGGGGGCAGTACTTC. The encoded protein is CASSFTSTGGQYF.

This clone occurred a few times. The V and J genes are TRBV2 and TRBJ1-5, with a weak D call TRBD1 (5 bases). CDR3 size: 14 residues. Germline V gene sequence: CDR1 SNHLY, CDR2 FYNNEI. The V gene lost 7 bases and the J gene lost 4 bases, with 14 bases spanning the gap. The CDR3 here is CASTPLTENQPQHF. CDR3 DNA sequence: TGTGCCAGCACCCCCTTGACAGAGAATCAGCCCCAGCATTTT.

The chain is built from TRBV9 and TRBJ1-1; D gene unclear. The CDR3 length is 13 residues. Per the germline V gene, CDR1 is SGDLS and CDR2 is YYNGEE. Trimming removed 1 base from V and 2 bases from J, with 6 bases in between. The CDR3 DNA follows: TGTGCCAGCAGCGTATTAGTCAACACTGAAGCTTTCTTT. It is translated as CASSVLVNTEAFF.

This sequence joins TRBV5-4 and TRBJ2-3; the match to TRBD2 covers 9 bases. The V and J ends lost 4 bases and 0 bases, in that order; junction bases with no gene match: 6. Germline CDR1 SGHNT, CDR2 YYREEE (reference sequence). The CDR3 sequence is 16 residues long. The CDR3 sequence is CASSLGLAGSTDTQYF. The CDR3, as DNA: TGTGCCAGCAGCCTCGGTCTAGCGGGAAGCACAGATACGCAGTATTTT.